This TCR beta chain was observed in a study of primary melanoma T cells and metastatic recurrence. Notes on the study in general: Suggested, not shown: primary melanomas can contain effective antitumor T cells.

Germline V gene lookup returns CDR1 MNHNS and CDR2 SASEGT. CDR3 length: 19 residues. V was trimmed by 1 base and J by 1 base, leaving 17 bases between them. This clone was recorded a few times. The antigen is undetermined. Sequencing was performed with immunoSEQ multiplex PCR; in TCRdb, only in-frame clones are kept and a portion is missing. The table lists around 790 clones, roughly 73% of them singletons, with about 16% in the top ten. Sequenced sample: melanoma tumor tissue. The chain links TRBV6-1 to TRBJ2-6, with a weak D call TRBD1 (6 bases). This TCR derives from a human donor with melanoma. The CDR3 sequence is CASSEGTGMLGSGANVLTF. In DNA form, the CDR3 reads TGTGCCAGCAGTGAAGGCACAGGGATGTTGGGGTCTGGGGCCAACGTCCTGACTTTC.